The 10 T cell receptor beta chains below were found in one sample sequenced in a study of identical twins. TCRdb re-analysed the 5' RACE reads in MiXCR, keeping a single row per CDR3 protein. The table has about 470,000 distinct CDR3 sequences, around 24% seen once; the top ten hold approximately 2.9%. The sample was also reused in another study, on T cells expressing NK-cell markers.

The sequencing input was CD4+ T cells sorted from blood. These receptors were collected from a woman aged 18-29 years in good health.

V and J are TRBV19 and TRBJ1-2; D may be TRBD1 (5 bases). Trimming removed 5 bases from V and 6 bases from J, with 25 bases in between. Germline loops: CDR1 LNHDA, CDR2 SQIVND (reference sequence). This CDR3 comprises 17 residues. The DNA for the CDR3 is TGTGCCAGTAGTTTGGGGGTCGCCGGACCAGGGAGGGATGGCTACACCTTC. Its translation: CASSLGVAGPGRDGYTF.

The V gene is TRBV4-2, the J gene TRBJ2-1; no reliable D call. Between the trimmed V and J ends, which lost 0 bases and 2 bases, there was a span of 23 bases. CDR1 and CDR2 (germline): LGHNA, YNFKEQ. The CDR3 covers 20 residues. The CDR3 bases are TGTGCCAGCAGCCAAGAAGGGTTTGGTGGGTACAGAGAAACCTACAATGAGCAGTTCTTC. It specifies CASSQEGFGGYRETYNEQFF.

The genes are TRBV11-3 and TRBJ2-7; D unresolved. V was shortened by 3 bases and J by 3 bases, with 9 bases between the two germline ends. The length of the CDR3 is 13 residues. Germline V CDR1 and CDR2: SGHNT, YENEEA. The CDR3: CASSFHRDYEQYF. The CDR3 coding sequence is TGTGCCAGCAGCTTCCACCGCGACTACGAGCAGTACTTC.

This clonotype was seen only a few times. The chain combines TRBV9 with TRBJ2-5; TRBD2 aligns across 8 bases. This CDR3 contains 16 residues. Losses at the gene ends were 5 bases for V and 4 bases for J; bases not matched to a gene: 13. CDR1 is SGDLS, CDR2 YYNGEE, per germline. The CDR3 protein is CASSGPSGPGRETQYF. CDR3 sequence (DNA): TGTGCCAGCAGTGGTCCTAGCGGGCCAGGTCGAGAGACCCAGTACTTC. The variable domain in full, with the rest retrieved from reference TRBV9 and TRBJ2-5, is DSGVTQTPKHLITATGQRVTLRCSPRSGDLSVYWYQQSLDQGLQFLIQYYNGEERAKGNILERFSAQQFPDLHSELNLSSLELGDSALYFCASSGPSGPGRETQYFGPGTRLLVL.

In this sample, this clonotype turned up a few times. CDR3 residues: CASSLDVSRGREQYF. CDR3 in DNA: TGTGCCAGCAGCTTAGACGTCAGCAGGGGGAGAGAGCAGTACTTC. V usage is TRBV11-2 and J usage is TRBJ2-7; 7 nucleotides line up with TRBD1. From germline, CDR1 is SGHAT and CDR2 FQNNGV. Trimming removed 0 bases from V and 7 bases from J; junction bases left unmatched: 9. This CDR3 is 15 amino acids long.

A few counts support this clonotype. J is TRBJ2-7 and V is TRBV20-1, with D possibly matching TRBD2 (5 bases). Germline CDR1 reads DFQATT; CDR2 reads SNEGSKA (reference sequence). CDR3 length: 12 residues. V was cut by 3 bases and J by 3 bases, with 9 bases left in between. The CDR3 bases are TGCAGTGCTAGGATTCGGGGCTACGAGCAGTACTTC. This sequence encodes CSARIRGYEQYF.

The V gene is TRBV5-6, the J gene TRBJ2-7; 10 bases align to TRBD2. The J segment lost 3 bases and the V segment lost 3 bases, leaving 9 bases of the junction unmatched. The length of the CDR3 is 16 residues. CDR1 is SGHDT and CDR2 is YYEEEE in the germline V gene. CDR3 nucleotides: TGTGCCAGCAGCTCTCCCCGGACTAGCGGAAACTACGAGCAGTACTTC. Residues: CASSSPRTSGNYEQYF. Supplemented by reference TRBV5-6 and TRBJ2-7, the full variable domain reads DAGVTQSPTHLIKTRGQQVTLRCSPKSGHDTVSWYQQALGQGPQFIFQYYEEEERQRGNFPDRFSGHQFPNYSSELNVNALLLGDSALYLCASSSPRTSGNYEQYFGPGTRLTVT.

DNA for the CDR3: TGTGCCAGCAGCTTGGTTGCTCGGACAGGGAGCTCCTACAATGAGCAGTTCTTC. Its translation is CASSLVARTGSSYNEQFF. V gene TRBV5-6 combines with J gene TRBJ2-1, with 8 bases identical to TRBD1. The junction had 8 bases not matched to a gene; V was cut back by 0 bases and J by 0 bases. Per germline, CDR1 SGHDT and CDR2 YYEEEE. The CDR3 loop spans 18 amino acids.

The chain combines TRBV7-9 with TRBJ2-7; D possibly matches TRBD1 or TRBD2 (5 bases each). Germline lookup yields CDR1 SEHNR and CDR2 FQNEAQ (reference sequence). CDR3 length equals 16 residues. The V end lost 5 bases, the J end lost 2 bases, and 19 bases lay between the germline ends. As DNA, the CDR3 is TGTGCCAGCAGCGACCTAAGGGACGGGAATGCCTACGAGCAGTACTTC. Its protein is CASSDLRDGNAYEQYF.

There are a few counts of this clonotype. The chain couples TRBV29-1 to TRBJ2-1; 7 nucleotides agree with TRBD1. The CDR3 is 14 residues long. The V segment lost 4 bases and the J segment 4 bases; nucleotides outside the gene matches: 7. Germline V gives CDR1 SQVTM, CDR2 ANQGSEA. Here the CDR3 DNA reads TGCAGCGTTGGACGGACAGGCCTATACAATGAGCAGTTCTTC. It specifies CSVGRTGLYNEQFF.